This entry features one T cell receptor (beta chain) sequence. In this sample, this clone turned up once. The clone's antigen remains unknown. Qualities for individual bases were not recorded, and no much larger clone is one base off. The same CDR3 also results from other DNA sequences found in this sample. The data derive from a study of blood T cell repertoires in COVID-19 (dated by TCRdb to the early 2020s). General notes on the study: Samples covering the acute and convalescent phases of COVID-19 were provided by collaborators in the United States, Italy and Spain. HLA class I and class II types, where available, came from metadata supplied by the sample provider rather than from assay-based typing. Samples were obtained from the ongoing ImmuneRACE study (first 160 participants) and from 1,200 or so subjects provided by 6 global collaborators. Deeply sampled blood TCRbeta repertoires from subjects exposed to, actively infected with, or recovered from COVID-19 were included in the dataset. The prospective study material was composed of cDNA or gDNA derived from T cells, B-cell-depleted T cells, or PBMCs. The sample metadata nearly always contained a de-identified subject ID, COVID-19 status, age in years and sex. The repertoires were released in a freely available public database intended as a resource for research on the immune response to SARS-CoV-2.

What the authors observed across the whole study: The amount of clinical and demographic metadata varied by source and participant and was provided uncurated.

TCRbeta CDR3 regions were amplified from genomic DNA by means of the immunoSEQ Assay, a bias-controlled multiplex PCR. Per the original workflow: The number of nucleated cells in each sample was estimated from the amplification of reference gene primers within the assay. To quantify the absolute abundance of each unique TCRbeta CDR3 rearrangement, sequence reads were collapsed and filtered. For each sample, productive Simpson clonality was calculated as the square root of Simpson's diversity index across productive rearrangements. TCRdb took over this immuneACCESS table, retaining in-frame rearrangements with V and J assigned. Such tables are incomplete; in checked studies, under half of the missing clones stem from an unresolved V gene, and the remainder is unexplained. The V and J calls and clone size come from that table; D and trimming were worked out from the DNA. The sample table contains about 150,000 clones; only one count was recorded for around 81% of them. The top ten hold more than 7.5% of the sample.

Whole blood was collected in K2EDTA tubes by collaborating institutions according to the institutions' own protocols. For TCRbeta analysis, collaborator samples were shipped as frozen whole blood, as isolated PBMCs, or as DNA extracted from either sample type. CDR3 length: 13 amino acids, cysteine to phenylalanine. Only the CDR3 portion is preserved as DNA: 39 bases, with reading frame beginning at the first base. CDR1 and CDR2, per the germline V gene, are SNHLY and FYNNEI. The germline ends are 8 bases apart after V is trimmed by 0 bases and J by 6 bases. The receptor was derived from a woman aged 55-69 years with active or convalescent COVID-19. The sequence links TRBV2 to TRBJ1-2; the D gene assignment is ambiguous. The sequenced sample was peripheral blood. The CDR3 region reads CASSEAGRDGYTF. The base sequence is TGTGCCAGCAGTGAAGCAGGGAGGGATGGCTACACCTTC.